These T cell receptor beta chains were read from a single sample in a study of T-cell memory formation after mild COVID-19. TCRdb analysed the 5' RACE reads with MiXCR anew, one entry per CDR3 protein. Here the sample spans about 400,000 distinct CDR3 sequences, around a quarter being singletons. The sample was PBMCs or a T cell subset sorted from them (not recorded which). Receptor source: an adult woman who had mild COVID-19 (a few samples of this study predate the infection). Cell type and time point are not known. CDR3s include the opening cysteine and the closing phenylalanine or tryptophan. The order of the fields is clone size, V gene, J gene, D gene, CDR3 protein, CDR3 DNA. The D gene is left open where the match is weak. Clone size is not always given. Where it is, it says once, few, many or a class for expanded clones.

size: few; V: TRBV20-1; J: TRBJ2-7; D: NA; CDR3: CSARRSRAYEQYF; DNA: TGCAGTGCTAGAAGGTCTAGGGCCTACGAGCAGTACTTC
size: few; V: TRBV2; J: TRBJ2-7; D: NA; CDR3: CASSEGQGAYEQYF; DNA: TGTGCCAGCAGTGAAGGTCAGGGAGCCTACGAGCAGTACTTC
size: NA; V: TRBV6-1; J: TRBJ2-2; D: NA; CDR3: CASRDPMGATANTGELFF; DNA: TGTGCCAGCAGGGATCCTATGGGAGCTACAGCGAACACCGGGGAGCTGTTTTTT
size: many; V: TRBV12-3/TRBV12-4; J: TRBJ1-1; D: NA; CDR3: CASRRNTEAFF; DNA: TGTGCCAGCAGGAGGAACACTGAAGCTTTCTTT
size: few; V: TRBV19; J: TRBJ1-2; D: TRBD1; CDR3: CASSDDFDRGRHGYTF; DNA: TGTGCCAGTAGTGACGACTTCGACAGGGGGCGGCATGGCTACACCTTC
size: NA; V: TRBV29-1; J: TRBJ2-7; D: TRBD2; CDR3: CSVESQNRGVYEQYF; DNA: TGCAGCGTTGAGTCCCAGAACCGGGGGGTCTACGAGCAGTACTTC
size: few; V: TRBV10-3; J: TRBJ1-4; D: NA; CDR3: CAISENSGTGEKLFF; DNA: TGTGCCATCAGTGAGAATTCAGGGACTGGTGAAAAACTGTTTTTT
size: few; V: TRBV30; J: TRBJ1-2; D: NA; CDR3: CACPGAANYGYTF; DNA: TGTGCCTGCCCCGGGGCTGCTAACTATGGCTACACCTTC
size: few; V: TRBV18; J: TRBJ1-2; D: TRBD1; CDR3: CASSPKSWTGALFAYGYTF; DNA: TGTGCCAGCTCACCCAAATCCTGGACAGGGGCGCTTTTTGCCTATGGCTACACCTTC
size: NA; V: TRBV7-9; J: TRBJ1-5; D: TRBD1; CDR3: CASSRWTGEDNQPQHF; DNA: TGTGCCAGCAGCCGTTGGACAGGGGAAGACAATCAGCCCCAGCATTTT
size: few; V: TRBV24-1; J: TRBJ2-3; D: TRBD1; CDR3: CATSVTGWTDTQYF; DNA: TGTGCCACCAGTGTGACAGGGTGGACAGATACGCAGTATTTT
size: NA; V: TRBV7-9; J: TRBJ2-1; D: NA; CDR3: CASSPLVGVAYNEQFF; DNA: TGTGCCAGCAGTCCCTTGGTGGGAGTTGCCTACAATGAGCAGTTCTTC
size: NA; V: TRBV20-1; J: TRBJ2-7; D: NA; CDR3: CSAGLPSSYEQYF; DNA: TGCAGTGCTGGACTACCCAGCTCCTACGAGCAGTACTTC
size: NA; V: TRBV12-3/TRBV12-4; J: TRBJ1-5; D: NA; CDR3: CASGGFKPQHF; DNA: TGTGCCAGCGGGGGGTTCAAGCCCCAGCATTTT
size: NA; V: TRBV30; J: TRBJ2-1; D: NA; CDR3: CASDVRTAYTEQFF; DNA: TGTGCCTCCGATGTTAGAACCGCGTATACCGAGCAGTTCTTC
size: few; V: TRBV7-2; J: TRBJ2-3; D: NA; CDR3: CASSLRSGRADTQYF; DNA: TGTGCCAGCAGCCTACGTTCAGGGCGTGCAGATACGCAGTATTTT
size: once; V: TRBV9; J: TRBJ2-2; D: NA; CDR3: CASSVAQAPNTGELFF; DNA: TGTGCCAGCAGCGTAGCGCAGGCCCCGAACACCGGGGAGCTGTTTTTT
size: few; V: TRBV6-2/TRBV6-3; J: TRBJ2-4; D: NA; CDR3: CASSLPGTVAKNIQYF; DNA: TGTGCCAGCAGCTTACCGGGGACCGTAGCCAAAAACATTCAGTACTTC
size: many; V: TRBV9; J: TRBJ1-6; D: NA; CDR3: CASSVAPYTRYSTLNSPLHF; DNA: TGTGCCAGCAGCGTAGCTCCATACACACGATACAGCACTCTTAATTCACCCCTCCACTTT
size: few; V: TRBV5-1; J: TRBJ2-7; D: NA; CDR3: CASNVPGHTYEQYF; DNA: TGCGCCAGCAATGTCCCTGGACACACCTACGAGCAGTACTTC
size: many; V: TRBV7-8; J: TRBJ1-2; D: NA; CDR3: CASSGRIGGYTF; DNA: TGTGCCAGCAGCGGGAGGATCGGAGGCTACACCTTC
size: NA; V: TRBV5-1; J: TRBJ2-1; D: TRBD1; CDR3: CASSLISRGLGNEQFF; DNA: TGCGCCAGCAGCTTGATTAGCAGGGGGCTAGGTAATGAGCAGTTCTTC
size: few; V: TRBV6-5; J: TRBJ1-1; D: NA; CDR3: CASSALGGTEAFF; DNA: TGTGCCAGCAGTGCCCTAGGGGGGACTGAAGCTTTCTTT
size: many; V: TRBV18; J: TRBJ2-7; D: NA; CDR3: CASSPQGFSYEQYF; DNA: TGTGCCAGCTCACCACAGGGTTTCTCCTACGAGCAGTACTTC
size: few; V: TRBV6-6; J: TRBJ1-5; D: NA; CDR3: CASSYVSGGNQPQHF; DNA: TGTGCCAGCAGTTACGTGAGTGGAGGAAATCAGCCCCAGCATTTT
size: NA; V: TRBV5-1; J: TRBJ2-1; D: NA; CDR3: CASLSYVGGNEQFF; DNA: TGCGCCAGCCTGTCGTATGTAGGGGGTAATGAGCAGTTCTTC
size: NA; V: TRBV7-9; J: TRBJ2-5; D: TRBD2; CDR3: CASSSRLAGAKETQYF; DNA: TGTGCCAGCAGCTCCCGACTAGCGGGGGCCAAAGAGACCCAGTACTTC
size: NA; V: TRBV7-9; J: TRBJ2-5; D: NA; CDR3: CASNLGATETQYF; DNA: TGTGCCAGCAACTTGGGAGCGACGGAGACCCAGTACTTC
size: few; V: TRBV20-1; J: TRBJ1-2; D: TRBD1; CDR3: CSAITQGSGGGYTF; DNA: TGCAGTGCTATTACACAGGGGAGCGGCGGCGGCTACACCTTC
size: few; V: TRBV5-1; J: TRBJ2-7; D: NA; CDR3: CASSWDSSGEQYF; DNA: TGCGCCAGCAGCTGGGACTCGAGCGGCGAGCAGTACTTC
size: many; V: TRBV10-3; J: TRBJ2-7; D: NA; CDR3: CAIREPDSYEQYF; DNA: TGTGCCATCAGAGAACCGGACTCCTACGAGCAGTACTTC
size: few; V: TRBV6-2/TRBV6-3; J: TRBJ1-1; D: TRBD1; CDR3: CASSYSGQGVNTEAFF; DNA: TGTGCCAGCAGTTACTCCGGACAGGGGGTGAACACTGAAGCTTTCTTT
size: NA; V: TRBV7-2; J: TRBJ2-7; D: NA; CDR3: CASSDQTASYEQYF; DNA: TGTGCCAGCAGCGACCAGACAGCCTCCTACGAGCAGTACTTC
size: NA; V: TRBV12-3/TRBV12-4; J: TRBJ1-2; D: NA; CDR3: CASSPTGRRGYGYTF; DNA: TGTGCCAGCAGCCCTACTGGGCGTCGGGGGTATGGCTACACCTTC
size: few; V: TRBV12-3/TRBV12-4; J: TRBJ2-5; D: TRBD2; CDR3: CASSPGLAGGQKETQYF; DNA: TGTGCCAGCAGTCCGGGACTAGCGGGAGGGCAGAAAGAGACCCAGTACTTC
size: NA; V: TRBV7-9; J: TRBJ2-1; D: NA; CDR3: CASEEENEQFF; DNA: TGTGCCAGCGAGGAGGAAAATGAGCAGTTCTTC
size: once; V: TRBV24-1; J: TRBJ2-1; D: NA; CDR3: CATSVEGSYNEQFF; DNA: TGTGCCACCAGTGTTGAGGGCTCCTACAATGAGCAGTTCTTC
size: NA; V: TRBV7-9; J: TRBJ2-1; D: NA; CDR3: CAGGGGGQPYNEQFF; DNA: TGTGCCGGGGGGGGCGGGGGCCAGCCCTACAATGAGCAGTTCTTC
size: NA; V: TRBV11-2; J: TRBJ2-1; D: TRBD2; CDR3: CASSIGGRGAGNEQFF; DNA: TGTGCCAGCAGCATCGGAGGGCGGGGGGCTGGCAATGAGCAGTTCTTC
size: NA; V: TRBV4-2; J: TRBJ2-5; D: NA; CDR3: CASSQDGQVDSETQYF; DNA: TGTGCCAGCAGCCAAGATGGGCAGGTGGATTCAGAGACCCAGTACTTC
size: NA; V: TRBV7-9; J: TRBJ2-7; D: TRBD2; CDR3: CASSRFLGSGSREQYF; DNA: TGTGCCAGCAGCCGATTTTTGGGTAGCGGGAGTCGGGAGCAGTACTTC
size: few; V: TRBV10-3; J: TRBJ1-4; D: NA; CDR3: CAISEFQGANEKLFF; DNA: TGTGCCATCAGTGAGTTTCAAGGGGCTAATGAAAAACTGTTTTTT
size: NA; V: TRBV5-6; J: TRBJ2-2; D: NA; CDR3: CASSLEYYANTGELFF; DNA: TGTGCCAGCAGCTTGGAATACTACGCGAACACCGGGGAGCTGTTTTTT
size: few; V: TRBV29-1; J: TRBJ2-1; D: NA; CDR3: CSSKGGENVNEQFF; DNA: TGCAGCTCCAAGGGGGGGGAGAATGTAAATGAGCAGTTCTTC
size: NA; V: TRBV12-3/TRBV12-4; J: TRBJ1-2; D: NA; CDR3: CASSFVNYGYTF; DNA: TGTGCCAGCAGTTTTGTTAACTATGGCTACACCTTC
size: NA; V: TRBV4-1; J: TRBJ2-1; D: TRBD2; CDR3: CASSQVITSAIGEQFF; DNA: TGCGCCAGCAGCCAAGTCATTACTAGCGCCATTGGAGAGCAGTTCTTC
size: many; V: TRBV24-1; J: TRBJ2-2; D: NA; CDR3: CATMKDSTGELFF; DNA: TGTGCCACCATGAAGGACAGCACCGGGGAGCTGTTTTTT
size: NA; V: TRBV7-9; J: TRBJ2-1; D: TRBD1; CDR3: CASSPDRGMYGDEQFF; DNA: TGTGCCAGCAGCCCGGACAGGGGTATGTACGGCGATGAGCAGTTCTTC
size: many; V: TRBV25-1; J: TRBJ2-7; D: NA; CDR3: CASSEKSGPKSYEQYF; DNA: TGTGCCAGCAGTGAAAAGTCGGGGCCGAAATCCTACGAGCAGTACTTC